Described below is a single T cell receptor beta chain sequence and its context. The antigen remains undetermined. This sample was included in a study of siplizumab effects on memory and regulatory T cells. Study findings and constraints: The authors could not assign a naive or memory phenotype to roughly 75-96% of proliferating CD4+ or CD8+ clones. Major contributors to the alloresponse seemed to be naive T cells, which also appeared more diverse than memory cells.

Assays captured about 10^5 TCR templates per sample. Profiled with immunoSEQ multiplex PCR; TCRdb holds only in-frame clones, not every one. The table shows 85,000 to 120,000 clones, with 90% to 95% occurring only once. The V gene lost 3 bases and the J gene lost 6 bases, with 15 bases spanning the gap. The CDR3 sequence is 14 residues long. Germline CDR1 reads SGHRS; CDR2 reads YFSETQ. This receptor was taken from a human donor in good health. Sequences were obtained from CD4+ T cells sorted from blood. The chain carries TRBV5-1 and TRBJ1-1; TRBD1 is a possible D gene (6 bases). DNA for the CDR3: TGCGCCAGCAGCTCCGGACAGCCTCGGCCTGAAGCTTTCTTT. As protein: CASSSGQPRPEAFF.